This TCR beta chain was recorded in a study of cytomegalovirus exposure and HLA in healthy donors (TCRdb year 2017). About the full investigation: An earlier analysis of several hundred of the donors reported 250 to 300 Gb of sequence data and 90 million to 120 million unique TCR beta sequences obtained from about 200 million T cells. The genetic ancestry cluster associated with self-reported Caucasian donors included 80% to 90% of the 300 to 450 genotyped donors. Besides the first cohort of about 730 subjects, a separate validation cohort made up of 95 to 150 different subjects was used. A later analysis re-examined previously published TCR beta repertoires from 500 to 700 donors and added high-resolution HLA genotyping to investigate patterns of TCR occurrence. Typing coverage differed by locus: A, B, C, DRB1 and DQB1 were typed in about 620-630 donors, DQA1 in roughly 500, DPA1 in around 600, and DPB1 in roughly 470. On average, over 200,000 unique TCR beta nucleotide sequences were sequenced per donor among a few hundred genotyped donors of the cohort, with around 19% of those sequences being non-productive. Rather than using new phenotypic data, the later analysis identified candidate immune exposures from TCR beta sequences and from how often those sequences occurred across donors. A later genetic analysis used genome-wide SNP genotypes for 398 of the 666 donors, treating that subset as a discovery cohort. Class I and class II HLA loci were covered by the typing at four-digit resolution. To predict cytomegalovirus infection status, the study combined high-throughput TCR immunosequencing, statistical association of individual TCRs with disease status, and machine learning. In an earlier analysis of roughly 540 of the donors, high-throughput TCR beta sequencing was used to judge whether each TCR beta V gene segment behaved as functional or pseudogenic. A handful of DR-DQ haplotypes were handled as single units for association and clustering because linkage in the cohort was strong. The aim of the study was to test whether cataloging public T cell receptors could identify signatures of past pathogen exposure. Every discovery cohort repertoire had been produced on one sequencing platform. Donor age, sex, ethnicity and CMV serostatus were compiled alongside the repertoire data. The study used immunosequencing to profile the T cell repertoires of around 600 subjects and linked those repertoires to cytomegalovirus serostatus. An early release that covered about 640 HLA-typed donors contained around 330 gigabases of sequencing data and tens of millions of unique TCR sequences.

The receptor library was made with the immunoSEQ multiplex PCR assay. A mixture of 60 forward primers for TCR Vbeta segments and 13 reverse primers for TCR Jbeta segments was used in the multiplex PCR. The CDR3 region of rearranged TCR beta genes was amplified from genomic DNA by a multiplex PCR assay. Amplified TCR beta libraries were sequenced as 87-base-pair reads on the Illumina HiSeq System. As for how the authors treated the data: A later analysis counted about 80 million unique TCR beta chains across the 666 repertoires, and 9 million to 14 million of these chains were shared by at least two donors. A nearest-neighbor algorithm error-corrected the raw reads and collapsed the reads into unique sequences, merging closely related sequences to remove PCR and sequencing errors. CDR3 sequences were aligned to IMGT reference sequences to assign V, D and J gene segments. For a sequence to be retained, a match of at least six nucleotides to both a V gene segment and a J gene segment was required. A rearrangement counted as productive if the CDR3 had no stop codons and remained in frame with V and J, and every other rearrangement counted as non-productive. CDR3 was defined by IMGT convention, running from the second conserved V-encoded cysteine to the conserved J-encoded phenylalanine. The earlier analysis of 500 to 750 of the donors excluded any sequence lacking an unambiguous match to a single V gene segment. An earlier analysis of 587 of the donors called V segments functional above 56.7% productive rearrangements and segregating when the between-donor standard deviation exceeded 5%. A statistical classification framework was developed to diagnose cytomegalovirus status using the catalog of TCR beta chain sequences. V and J gene assignment, in a later analysis, came from comparing TCR nucleotide sequences with IMGT/GENE-DB human TR gene sequences. Using the TCRdist pipeline, a later analysis assigned CDR3 sequences along with most-parsimonious VDJ recombination scenarios. In a later analysis, each TCR beta chain was defined by its CDR3 amino acid sequence together with its V-gene family, and reads lacking a unique V-gene family were excluded. A later analysis removed over 500 highly shared, low-generation-probability nucleotide sequences to deal with suspected cross-contamination and a sequencing artifact. In a later analysis, a clonal expansion index was calculated for each public chain from normalized within-repertoire ranks of inferred template counts. A later analysis computed generation probabilities with a VDJ recombination model fitted to out-of-frame rearrangements, and checked the results against IGoR. In a later analysis, TCR-TCR, TCR-HLA and TCR-CMV co-occurrence was scored with hypergeometric tests, and a repertoire-size bias correction was applied to TCR pairs. False discovery rates were estimated in a later analysis by permuting HLA or CMV assignments 20 times. A later analysis grouped co-occurring TCRs with DBSCAN, adding TCRdist sequence similarity when clustering within HLA-allele-positive subsets. Co-occurrence clustering excluded repertoires with fewer than 30,000 or more than 120,000 public chains, plus five with anomalous nucleotide sharing. TCRdb provides this immuneACCESS table in a form limited to in-frame rearrangements. Some clones are lacking; in checked studies, under half of them reflect an unresolved V gene, and why the rest are absent is not known. The V and J calls and clone size come from that table; D and trimming were worked out from the DNA. Within this sample are 50,000 or so clones, with approximately 71% of them counted one time only. The top ten constitute under 45% of the sample.

In total, more than 500 healthy bone marrow donors made up the cohort. All cohort members were sampled while nominally healthy, although unrecorded immune exposures were likely present. The donor was CMV seropositive and belonged to the group of 250 to 300 seropositive cohort members. A peripheral blood sample was collected from each donor, and TCR beta sequencing was performed on peripheral blood mononuclear cells. Genomic DNA extraction from the blood cell samples was performed with the Qiagen DNeasy Blood Extraction Kit. This clone was observed a few times. It has no known antigen specificity. No base-level quality is on record; no much larger clone is a single base apart. Trimming leaves V shorter by 6 bases and J shorter by 4 bases, with the junction holding 7 bases beyond the gene matches. The germline V gene (reference sequence) gives CDR1 as LNHDA and CDR2 as SQIVND. The CDR3, cysteine through phenylalanine, is 14 amino acids long. Only the CDR3 DNA is retained, 42 bases long and in frame from the first base.

Summary of the overall study and its limitations: At a false discovery rate of 0.05, a later analysis linked some 17,000 TCR beta sequences to specific HLA alleles. The cohort was sequenced for TCR beta chains only, and without alpha or paired-chain data the features that could be detected were limited. A later genetic analysis reported fewer N-insertions in productive TCRs among donors in an Asian-associated ancestry cluster than the approximately 700-donor mean. Strong co-occurrence of HLA alleles, especially DR and DQ, made assigning TCR associations to individual alleles difficult. Broadly in line with IMGT annotations, most TCR beta V segments showed up in productive rearrangements about 90% or about 30% of the time in an earlier analysis of around 600 of the donors. In a later analysis, HLA-associated TCR beta chains were found to be more clonally expanded and to have lower generation probabilities than equally common non-associated chains. Linkage disequilibrium might explain the correlated functional status among segregating V segments, but an unknown experimental factor could not be excluded. A later analysis reported that several top co-occurrence clusters appeared linked to parvovirus B19, influenza, CMV and Epstein-Barr virus. Because HLA typing was missing for some donors at each locus, association tests included only the typed subset. A few of the identified cytomegalovirus-associated TCR beta chains were confirmed in vitro to be specific for cytomegalovirus antigens. Because counts were too low, around 17 rarely observed V segments, including chromosome 9 orphons, were left out of the earlier analysis of approximately 580 of the donors. A later genetic analysis associated a missense DCLRE1C variant with V-gene and J-gene trimming of TCR beta chains, and an independent cohort replicated the association. For the cohort, immune exposure information was limited to CMV serostatus. In the study, around 160 TCR beta chains were listed as associated with cytomegalovirus. In both the original and validation cohorts, the classifier was reported to diagnose cytomegalovirus status with high specificity and sensitivity. A later analysis found that most CMV-associated TCR beta chains appeared HLA-restricted, with HLA associations seemingly driven largely by CMV exposure. The authors suggested that the approach could potentially be generalized to other disease states and immunological phenotypes. The presence/absence analyses assumed that sequencing depth was roughly uniform across donors, and that assumption may not be true. A group of highly shared sequence variants was considered likely to be a technical artifact of the sequencing pipeline. In a later analysis, TCR association rates were found to vary across HLA loci, with the most associated TCRs seen for DRB1 alleles and the fewest for HLA-C alleles. A further reported finding was that TCR beta sequences accurately predicted the HLA-A and HLA-B alleles for most subjects in the first cohort. The 87-base-pair reads could not distinguish some IMGT-functional V segments, including TRBV6-2 and TRBV6-3, so those segments were excluded. While some public TCRs were present in many individuals, most TCR sequences turned up only very rarely across donors.

The sequence was obtained from a middle-aged man in good health and CMV-seropositive. The chain links TRBV19 with TRBJ1-2; 8 central bases correspond to TRBD1. Specimen: PBMCs. The CDR3 has the sequence CASRETGETYGYTF. In nucleotides, the sequence is TGTGCCAGTAGAGAGACAGGGGAGACCTATGGCTACACCTTC.